The 16 T cell receptor beta chains given below trace back to one sample, sequenced in a study of cytomegalovirus exposure and HLA in healthy donors. The assay was immunoSEQ multiplex PCR, and TCRdb's table has in-frame clones only and misses some. The repertoire holds 150,000 to 200,000 clones, with around 88% as singletons. The sample was PBMCs. The receptors derive from a woman aged 18-29 years in good health and CMV-seronegative.

The CDR3 protein is CASSFRGAESPLHF. CDR3 DNA: TGTGCCAGCAGCTTCAGGGGGGCGGAATCACCCCTCCACTTT. The V and J genes are TRBV7-2 and TRBJ1-6, with 7 positions matching TRBD1. From germline, CDR1 is SGHTA and CDR2 FQGNSA. The J segment lost 10 bases and the V segment lost 3 bases, leaving 6 bases of the junction unmatched. The CDR3 is made up of 14 amino acids.

The chain links TRBV19 to TRBJ1-5, with TRBD1 identical over 8 bases. The trim removed 5 bases at V and 6 bases at J, leaving 3 bases unmatched. The germline V gene encodes CDR1 LNHDA and CDR2 SQIVND (reference sequence). This CDR3 is built from 13 residues. CDR3 coding DNA: TGTGCCAGTAGTGTCGACAGGGGTCAGCCCCAGCATTTT. Translating gives CASSVDRGQPQHF.

The chain links TRBV27 to TRBJ1-1; 7 nucleotides agree with TRBD1. Germline V lookup: CDR1 MNHEY, CDR2 SMNVEV (reference sequence). V gave up 5 bases and J gave up 5 bases; unmatched junction bases: 11. The CDR3 has 15 residues. The CDR3 coding sequence is TGTGCCAGCAGTACGCCCCAACAGGGGTGGACTGAAGCTTTCTTT. Its translation: CASSTPQQGWTEAFF.

This chain connects TRBV9 to TRBJ2-1; 10 positions match TRBD1. CDR3 length: 14 residues. Germline CDR1 is SGDLS and CDR2 is YYNGEE. J gave up 8 bases and V 3 bases, and 5 bases lay outside the gene matches. CDR3 region: CASSAGTGDYEQFF. CDR3 sequence (DNA): TGTGCCAGCAGCGCCGGGACAGGGGATTATGAGCAGTTCTTC.

For the CDR3, the DNA is TGTGCCAGCAGTCCCGGGTGGGGACAGGGGTATAGAGGCACTGAAGCTTTCTTT. Encoded protein: CASSPGWGQGYRGTEAFF. The genes are TRBV11-2 and TRBJ1-1; 10 bases line up with TRBD1. V trimming: 6 bases; J trimming: 4 bases; junction bases outside the gene matches: 17. The CDR3 sequence is 18 residues long. CDR1 and CDR2 from the germline V gene are SGHAT and FQNNGV.

CDR3 amino acids: CASSEGTVPYSNQPQHF. DNA of the CDR3: TGTGCCAGCAGTGAAGGGACAGTCCCGTATAGCAATCAGCCCCAGCATTTT. The chain has TRBV6-1 and TRBJ1-5; maybe TRBD1 (6 bases). The CDR3 has 17 amino acids. From germline, CDR1 is MNHNS and CDR2 SASEGT. The V gene lost 1 base and the J gene lost 0 bases, with 13 bases spanning the gap.

This clone was recorded only once. The chain has TRBV7-2 and TRBJ2-1; weak D call: TRBD2 (6 bases). The CDR3 is 15 amino acids. Germline V gene sequence: CDR1 SGHTA, CDR2 FQGNSA. V lost 0 bases and J lost 9, with 15 bases in between. The CDR3: CASSLALGGVGEQFF. The CDR3 bases are TGTGCCAGCAGCTTAGCGCTGGGGGGAGTGGGTGAGCAGTTCTTC.

The chain uses TRBV7-9 and TRBJ1-4; possible D gene TRBD1, 6 bases. The V end was cut by 5 bases, the J end by 3 bases, with 22 bases between. CDR1 and CDR2 from the germline V gene are SEHNR and FQNEAQ (reference sequence). There are 18 residues in the CDR3. The CDR3 region has the DNA TGTGCCAGCAGCGCCCCATTGGGGGGGGGCATATCTAATGAAAAACTGTTTTTT. It yields the protein CASSAPLGGGISNEKLFF.

The chain employs TRBV7-9 and TRBJ2-2, with D hard to call. V shed 0 bases and J shed 6 bases, with 8 bases lying between them. Germline assignment: CDR1 SEHNR and CDR2 FQNEAQ (reference sequence). The length of the CDR3 is 14 residues. CDR3 in DNA: TGTGCCAGCAGCTTAGCTAGTTCGTCCGGGGAGCTGTTTTTT. Its translation is CASSLASSSGELFF.

For the CDR3, the DNA is TGCGCCAGCAGCCCCGAACGGGGGGACTACGAGCAGTACTTC. This translates into CASSPERGDYEQYF. This chain connects TRBV5-1 to TRBJ2-7; 7 positions agree with TRBD2. There are 14 residues in the CDR3. CDR1 and CDR2 from the germline V gene are SGHRS and YFSETQ. V shed 4 bases and J 3 bases; nucleotides not matched to a gene: 7.

The genes are TRBV6-1 and TRBJ2-1; 7 bases align to TRBD1. J lost 2 bases, V lost 2 bases, and 3 bases had no gene match. The CDR3 totals 15 residues. Germline V gives CDR1 MNHNS, CDR2 SASEGT. The CDR3, as DNA: TGTGCCAGCAGTGAATTAGACAGGGCCTACAATGAGCAGTTCTTC. This sequence encodes CASSELDRAYNEQFF.

The V and J genes are TRBV6-5 and TRBJ2-7; 12 nucleotides match TRBD1. V was clipped by 5 bases and J by 3 bases; unmatched bases: 5. The CDR3 has 15 amino acids. CDR1 is MNHEY, CDR2 SVGAGI, per germline. The CDR3 loop reads CASSAGQGASYEQYF. Here the CDR3 DNA reads TGTGCCAGCAGTGCGGGACAGGGGGCCAGCTACGAGCAGTACTTC.

The rearrangement uses TRBV5-1 and TRBJ2-7; 12 bases align to TRBD1. CDR1 is SGHRS and CDR2 is YFSETQ in the germline V gene. J lost 4 bases, V lost 2 bases, and 4 bases had no gene match. The CDR3 consists of 15 residues. The CDR3 nucleotides are TGCGCCAGCAGCTTTGGGACAGGGGGCATATACGAGCAGTACTTC. It yields the protein CASSFGTGGIYEQYF.

This clone came up once. The genes are TRBV15 and TRBJ2-5; no clear D gene. With 5 bases removed from V and 5 bases from J, the gap between germline ends came to 9 bases. The CDR3 runs 12 residues. CDR1 LNHNV and CDR2 YYDKDF come from the germline V gene (reference sequence). The chain's CDR3 is CATSWSRETQYF. In DNA form, the CDR3 reads TGTGCCACCAGCTGGTCGCGTGAGACCCAGTACTTC.

The J gene is TRBJ2-3, the V gene TRBV19; 8 bases map to TRBD2. The CDR3 is 15 residues long. Germline CDR1 and CDR2: LNHDA and SQIVND (reference sequence). The ends lost 7 bases at V and 2 bases at J; junction bases unmatched: 8. The CDR3 nucleotides are TGTGCCAGTAAAAAGGGACTAGAGTACACAGATACGCAGTATTTT. Translated, it gives CASKKGLEYTDTQYF.

The gene calls are TRBV19 and TRBJ1-2, with D perhaps TRBD1 (5 bases). The V gene lost 1 base and the J gene lost 5 bases, with 14 bases spanning the gap. The CDR3 totals 15 residues. The germline V gene encodes CDR1 LNHDA and CDR2 SQIVND (reference sequence). CDR3 region: CASSIGQGPRYGYTF. Written as DNA, the CDR3 is TGTGCCAGTAGTATAGGGCAGGGTCCTCGATATGGCTACACCTTC.